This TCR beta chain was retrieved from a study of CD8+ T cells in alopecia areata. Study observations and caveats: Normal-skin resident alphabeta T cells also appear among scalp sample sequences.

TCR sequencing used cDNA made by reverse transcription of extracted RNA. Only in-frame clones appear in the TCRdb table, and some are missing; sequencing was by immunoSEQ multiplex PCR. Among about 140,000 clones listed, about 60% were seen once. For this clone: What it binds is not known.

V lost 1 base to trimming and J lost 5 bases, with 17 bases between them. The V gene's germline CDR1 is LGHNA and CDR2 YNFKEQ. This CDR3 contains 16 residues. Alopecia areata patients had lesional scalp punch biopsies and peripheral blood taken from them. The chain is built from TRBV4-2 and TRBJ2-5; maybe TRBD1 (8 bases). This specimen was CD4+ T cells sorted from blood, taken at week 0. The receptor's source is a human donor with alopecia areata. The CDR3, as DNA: TGTGCCAGCAGCCAAGCGCTCGACAGGGGAGGGGAGACCCAGTACTTC. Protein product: CASSQALDRGGETQYF.